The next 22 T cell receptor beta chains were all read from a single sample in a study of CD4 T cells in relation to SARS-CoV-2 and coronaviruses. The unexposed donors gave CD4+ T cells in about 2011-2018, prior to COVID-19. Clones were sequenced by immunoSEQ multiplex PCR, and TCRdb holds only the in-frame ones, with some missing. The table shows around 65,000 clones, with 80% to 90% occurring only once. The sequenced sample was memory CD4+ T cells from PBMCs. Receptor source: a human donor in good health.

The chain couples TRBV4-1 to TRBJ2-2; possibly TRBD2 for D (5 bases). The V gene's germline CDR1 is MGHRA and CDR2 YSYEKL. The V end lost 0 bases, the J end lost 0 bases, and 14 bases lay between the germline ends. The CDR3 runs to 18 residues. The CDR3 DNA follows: TGCGCCAGCAGCCAAGACGCCGGGATCCTCCCGAACACCGGGGAGCTGTTTTTT. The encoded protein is CASSQDAGILPNTGELFF.

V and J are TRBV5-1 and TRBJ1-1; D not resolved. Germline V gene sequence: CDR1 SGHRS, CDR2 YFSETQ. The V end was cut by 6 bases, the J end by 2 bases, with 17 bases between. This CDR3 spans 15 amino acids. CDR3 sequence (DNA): TGCGCCAGCACCCTCGTGGTAGAGGGAAACACTGAAGCTTTCTTT. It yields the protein CASTLVVEGNTEAFF.

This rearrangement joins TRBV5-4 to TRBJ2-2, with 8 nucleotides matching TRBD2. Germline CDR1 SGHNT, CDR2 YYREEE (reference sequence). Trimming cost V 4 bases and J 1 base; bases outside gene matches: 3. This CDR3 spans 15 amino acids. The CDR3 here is CASSLGGENTGELFF. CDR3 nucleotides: TGTGCCAGCAGCCTCGGGGGGGAGAACACCGGGGAGCTGTTTTTT.

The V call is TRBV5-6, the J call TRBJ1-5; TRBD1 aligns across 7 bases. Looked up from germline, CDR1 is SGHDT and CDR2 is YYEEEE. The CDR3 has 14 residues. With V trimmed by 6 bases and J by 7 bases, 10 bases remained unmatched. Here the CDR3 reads CASTTGAQGQPQHF. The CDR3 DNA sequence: TGTGCCAGCACAACAGGGGCGCAAGGCCAGCCCCAGCATTTT.

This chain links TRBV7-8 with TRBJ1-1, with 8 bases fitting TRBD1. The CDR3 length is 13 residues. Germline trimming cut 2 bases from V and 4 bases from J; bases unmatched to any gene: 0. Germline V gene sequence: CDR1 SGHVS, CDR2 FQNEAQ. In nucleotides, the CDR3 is TGTGCCAGCAGCTTAACAGGGGGCACTGAAGCTTTCTTT. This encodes CASSLTGGTEAFF.

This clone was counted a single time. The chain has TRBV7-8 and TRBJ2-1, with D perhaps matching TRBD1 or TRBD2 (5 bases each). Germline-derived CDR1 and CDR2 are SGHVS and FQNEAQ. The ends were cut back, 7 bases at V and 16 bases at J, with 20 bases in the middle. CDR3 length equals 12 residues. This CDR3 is CASTSGTDEYFF. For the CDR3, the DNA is TGTGCCAGCACCTCCGGGACCGATGAATATTTCTTC.

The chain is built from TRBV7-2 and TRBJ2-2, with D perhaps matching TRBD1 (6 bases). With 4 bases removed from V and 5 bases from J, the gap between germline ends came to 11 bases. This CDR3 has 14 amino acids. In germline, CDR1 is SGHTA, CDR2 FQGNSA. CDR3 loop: CASSWRQATGELFF. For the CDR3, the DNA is TGTGCCAGCAGCTGGAGACAGGCTACCGGGGAGCTGTTTTTT.

The CDR3 bases are TGTGCCAGCAGCCTCGGACGAGACAATGAGCAGTTCTTC. Translating it yields CASSLGRDNEQFF. The chain carries TRBV6-5 and TRBJ2-1; D remains unclear. This CDR3 has 13 residues. Germline V gene sequence: CDR1 MNHEY, CDR2 SVGAGI. Trimming removed 6 bases from V and 5 bases from J, with 11 bases in between.

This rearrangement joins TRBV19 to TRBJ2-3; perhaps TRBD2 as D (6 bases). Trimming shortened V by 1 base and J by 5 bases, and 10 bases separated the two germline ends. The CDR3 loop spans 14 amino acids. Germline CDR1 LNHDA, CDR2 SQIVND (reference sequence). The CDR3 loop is CASSIGGDLDTQYF. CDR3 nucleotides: TGTGCCAGTAGTATAGGGGGGGATTTAGATACGCAGTATTTT. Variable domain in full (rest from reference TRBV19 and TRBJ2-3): DGGITQSPKYLFRKEGQNVTLSCEQNLNHDAMYWYRQDPGQGLRLIYYSQIVNDFQKGDIAEGYSVSREKKESFPLTVTSAQKNPTAFYLCASSIGGDLDTQYFGPGTRLTVL.

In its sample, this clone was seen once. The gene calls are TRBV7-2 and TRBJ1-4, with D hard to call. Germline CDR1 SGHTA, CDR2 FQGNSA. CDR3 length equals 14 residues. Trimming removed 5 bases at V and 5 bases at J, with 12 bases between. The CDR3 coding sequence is TGTGCCAGCAGCCCCAGAACGGGAAATGAAAAACTGTTTTTT. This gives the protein CASSPRTGNEKLFF.

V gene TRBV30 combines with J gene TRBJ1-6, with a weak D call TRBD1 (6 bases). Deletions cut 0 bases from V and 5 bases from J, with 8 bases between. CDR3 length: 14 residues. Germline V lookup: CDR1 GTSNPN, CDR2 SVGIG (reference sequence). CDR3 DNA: TGTGCCTGGAGTGTATACAGGGATAATTCACCCCTCCACTTT. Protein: CAWSVYRDNSPLHF.

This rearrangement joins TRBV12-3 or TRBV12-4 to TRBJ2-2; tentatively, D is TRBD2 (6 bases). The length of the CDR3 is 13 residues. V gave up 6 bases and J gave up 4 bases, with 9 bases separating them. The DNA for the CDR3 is TGTGCCAGCAGGATACTAGCCACCGGGGAGCTGTTTTTT. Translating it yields CASRILATGELFF.

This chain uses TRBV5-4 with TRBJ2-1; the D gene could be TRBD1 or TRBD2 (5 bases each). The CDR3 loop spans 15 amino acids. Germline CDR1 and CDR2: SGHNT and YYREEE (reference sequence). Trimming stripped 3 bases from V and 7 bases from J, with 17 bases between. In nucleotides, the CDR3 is TGTGCCAGCAGCTGCCGGGACGGCCTCGGGAATGAGCAGTTCTTC. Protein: CASSCRDGLGNEQFF. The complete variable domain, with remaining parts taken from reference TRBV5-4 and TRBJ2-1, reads ETGVTQSPTHLIKTRGQQVTLRCSSQSGHNTVSWYQQALGQGPQFIFQYYREEENGRGNFPPRFSGLQFPNYSSELNVNALELDDSALYLCASSCRDGLGNEQFFGPGTRLTVL.

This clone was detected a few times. CDR3 region: CASSYLRHSANTGELFF. The CDR3 DNA follows: TGTGCCAGCAGTTACCTCCGTCATTCCGCGAACACCGGGGAGCTGTTTTTT. The rearrangement joins TRBV6-2 or TRBV6-3 to TRBJ2-2; D is uncertain. The CDR3 spans 17 residues. Trimming stripped 2 bases from V and 0 bases from J, with 13 bases between. Germline V gene data show CDR1 as MNHEY and CDR2 as SVGEGT.

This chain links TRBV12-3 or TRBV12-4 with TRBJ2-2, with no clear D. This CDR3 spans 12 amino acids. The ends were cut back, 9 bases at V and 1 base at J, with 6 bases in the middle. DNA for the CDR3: TGTGCCAGTGGTGGGAACACCGGGGAGCTGTTTTTT. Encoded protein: CASGGNTGELFF.

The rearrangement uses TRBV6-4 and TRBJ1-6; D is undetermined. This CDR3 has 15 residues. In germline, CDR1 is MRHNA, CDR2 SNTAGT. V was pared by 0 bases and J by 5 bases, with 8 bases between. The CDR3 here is CASSDSPGHNSPLHF. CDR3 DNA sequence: TGTGCCAGCAGTGACTCCCCGGGCCATAATTCACCCCTCCACTTT.

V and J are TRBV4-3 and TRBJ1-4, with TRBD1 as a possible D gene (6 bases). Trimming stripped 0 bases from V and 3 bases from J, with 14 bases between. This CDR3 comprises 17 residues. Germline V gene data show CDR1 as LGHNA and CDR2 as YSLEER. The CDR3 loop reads CASSQETGRGANEKLFF. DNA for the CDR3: TGCGCCAGCAGCCAAGAAACAGGGAGGGGAGCTAATGAAAAACTGTTTTTT.

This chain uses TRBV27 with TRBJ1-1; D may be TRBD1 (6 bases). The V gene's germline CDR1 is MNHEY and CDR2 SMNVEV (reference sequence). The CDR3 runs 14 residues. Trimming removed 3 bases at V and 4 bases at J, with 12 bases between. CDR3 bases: TGTGCCAGCAGTTTTGGGGGGCTAGGCACTGAAGCTTTCTTT. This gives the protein CASSFGGLGTEAFF.

This chain's CDR3 is CASSVVRGGTGELFF. CDR3 DNA sequence: TGTGCCAGCAGCGTAGTCCGGGGGGGCACCGGGGAGCTGTTTTTT. J is TRBJ2-2 and V is TRBV9; TRBD2 matches at 8 bases. CDR3 length: 15 residues. Losses at the gene ends were 0 bases for V and 4 bases for J; bases not matched to a gene: 2. Looked up from germline, CDR1 is SGDLS and CDR2 is YYNGEE.

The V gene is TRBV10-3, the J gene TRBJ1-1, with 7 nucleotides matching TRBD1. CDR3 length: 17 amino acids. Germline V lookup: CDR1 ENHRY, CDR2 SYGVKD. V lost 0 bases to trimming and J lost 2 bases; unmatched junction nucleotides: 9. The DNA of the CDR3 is TGTGCCATCAGTGAGTCTGGCAGGGGGTTTATAAACACTGAAGCTTTCTTT. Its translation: CAISESGRGFINTEAFF.

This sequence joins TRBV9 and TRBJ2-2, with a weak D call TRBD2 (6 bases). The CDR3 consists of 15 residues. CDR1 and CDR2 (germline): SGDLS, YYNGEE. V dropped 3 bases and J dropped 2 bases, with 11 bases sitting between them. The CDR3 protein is CASSAGLANTGELFF. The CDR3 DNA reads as TGTGCCAGCAGCGCGGGACTGGCTAACACCGGGGAGCTGTTTTTT.

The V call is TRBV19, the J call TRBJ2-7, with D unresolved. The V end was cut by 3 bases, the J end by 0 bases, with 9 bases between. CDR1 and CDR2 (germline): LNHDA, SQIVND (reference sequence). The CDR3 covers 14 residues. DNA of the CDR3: TGTGCCAGTAGTATTAACACCTACTCCTACGAGCAGTACTTC. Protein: CASSINTYSYEQYF.